Sequencing of this T cell receptor (beta chain) was carried out in a study of PD-L1 blockade in urothelial cancer. Across the study: Researchers found blood samples held a median of approximately 150,000 T cells.

This CDR3 contains 15 residues. The ends lost 3 bases at V and 2 bases at J; junction bases unmatched: 5. Germline CDR1 and CDR2: ENHRY and SYGVKD. The protocol was immunoSEQ multiplex PCR, while the TCRdb copy is restricted to in-frame clones and leaves out a portion. This table holds about 70,000 clones, around 80% found once. J is TRBJ2-7 and V is TRBV10-3; 9 nucleotides align to TRBD1. The sequencing here drew on PBMCs, taken around atezolizumab (anti-PD-L1) treatment. This sequence originates from a man aged 70-80 years with urothelial cancer. CDR3 sequence: CAISDPGTGTYEQYF. The DNA of the CDR3 is TGTGCCATCAGTGATCCCGGGACAGGGACCTACGAGCAGTACTTC.